Sequencing of this TCR beta chain was carried out in a study of blood T cell repertoires in COVID-19. Overall study context: Spain, Italy and the United States supplied samples that represented acute and convalescent COVID-19. PBMCs, B-cell-depleted T cells, or T cells were the source of the cDNA or gDNA that made up the material.

For recovered donors of Cohort 3, there were two negative PCRs, clearance, or symptom resolution. In the source study's methods: Estimates of nucleated cell counts were drawn from the amplification of reference gene primers. Assay used: immunoSEQ multiplex PCR; TCRdb lists only in-frame clones, some missing. That table is the source of V, J and clone size, and D and trimming were worked out from the DNA. Among just over 300,000 clones listed, over 75% were seen once. The CDR3 loop spans 15 amino acids. V was clipped by 5 bases and J by 1 base; unmatched bases: 5. CDR1 and CDR2 (germline): KGHSH, LQKENI.

Sequencing input: PBMCs or T cells enriched from blood (not recorded which). This clonotype was obtained from a man aged 25-45 years who had recovered from COVID-19. J is TRBJ1-1 and V is TRBV18, with 9 positions matching TRBD1. This CDR3 reads CASSVEGQGNTEAFF. In nucleotides, the CDR3 is TGTGCCAGCTCAGTCGAGGGACAGGGGAACACTGAAGCTTTCTTT.